This T cell receptor beta chain is drawn from a study of blood T cell repertoires in COVID-19. Methods used by the authors: Estimation of nucleated cell counts relied on the amplification of reference gene primers. Only in-frame clones appear in the TCRdb table, and some are missing; sequencing was by immunoSEQ multiplex PCR. Clone size and the V and J calls come from that table; the DNA yielded D and trimming. The sample has about 310,000 clones, over 75% seen once. Germline CDR1 and CDR2: SGDLS and YYNGEE. Trimming left V 3 bases short and J 3 bases short, with 13 bases between. The CDR3 is made up of 14 amino acids.

Sequences were obtained from peripheral blood. The clonotype was recovered from a man aged 50-59 years with active or convalescent COVID-19. V gene TRBV9 combines with J gene TRBJ2-7, with D perhaps TRBD1 (5 bases). The CDR3: CASSGGPFDYEQYF. The DNA for the CDR3 is TGTGCCAGCAGCGGGGGCCCATTCGACTACGAGCAGTACTTC.